The T cell receptor beta chain described here comes from a study of beta chain features in type 1 diabetes. General study findings and limits: Fewer junction insertions and more nucleotide deletions appeared in type 1 diabetes patients. The naive, central memory and Treg TCRB repertoires showed an apparent similarity that was greater among patients than among healthy donors.

Every isolated RNA sample was fully reverse transcribed, so sequencing captured expressed TCRB transcripts. The table came from immunoSEQ multiplex PCR; TCRdb's copy has only in-frame clones and leaves some out. The sample lists a few hundred thousand clones; about 29% were seen once. Based on CD45RO/CCR7/CD25/CD127/CD95/CD27, CD4+ regulatory, stem cell-like memory, naive and central memory cells were sorted. This clone was detected only a few times. The antigen remains undetermined. The sequenced material came from naive CD4+ T cells from blood. The TCR originated in a man between 18 and 29 years old in good health.

The DNA for the CDR3 is TGTGCCAGCAGCCCGCGGGGGGGAAAACTGTTTTTT. Amino acid sequence: CASSPRGGKLFF. The chain is built from TRBV5-4 and TRBJ1-4, with D perhaps TRBD1 (5 bases). The V gene's germline CDR1 is SGHNT and CDR2 YYREEE (reference sequence). The CDR3 is made up of 12 amino acids. V was trimmed by 4 bases and J by 10 bases, leaving 11 bases between them. The full variable domain, rest sourced from reference TRBV5-4 and TRBJ1-4, is ETGVTQSPTHLIKTRGQQVTLRCSSQSGHNTVSWYQQALGQGPQFIFQYYREEENGRGNFPPRFSGLQFPNYSSELNVNALELDDSALYLCASSPRGGKLFFGSGTQLSVL.